The clone carrying this T cell receptor beta chain was counted at least ten times. TCRdb independently ran MiXCR on the 5' RACE reads; one entry per CDR3 protein. Here the sample spans about 67,000 distinct CDR3 sequences, around 10% being singletons. This record belongs to a study of early T cells in non-severe SARS-CoV-2 infection. In germline, CDR1 is SEHNR, CDR2 FQNEAQ (reference sequence). The CDR3 sequence is 16 residues long. V was pared by 5 bases and J by 2 bases, with 7 bases of the junction left unmatched. The chain uses TRBV7-9 and TRBJ1-3, with 9 bases aligning to TRBD1. The source material was whole blood. The source of this sequence is an adult who was a healthcare worker with PCR-confirmed SARS-CoV-2 infection or an uninfected control (not recorded which). DNA for the CDR3: TGTGCCAGCAGCCCCAAAGGGACAGGGCCTGGAAACACCATATATTTT. This gives the protein CASSPKGTGPGNTIYF.